These 28 T cell receptor beta chains came from one sample sequenced in a study of metastatic and nonmetastatic thyroid tumors. TCRdb reassembled clones from the PCR reads with MiXCR. Of about 17,000 clones listed, around 30% are singletons. Ahead of thyroid surgery, no patient had received treatment of any kind. Specimen: tumor tissue. Source of these receptors: a female donor with papillary thyroid cancer or a benign thyroid nodule (not recorded which). Some clones in this sample may be carry-over from other donors' samples.

This clone has only one observation. The chain employs TRBV9 and TRBJ1-6; a weak D match, TRBD1 (5 bases). Per the germline V gene, CDR1 is SGDLS and CDR2 is YYNGEE. The CDR3 contains 15 residues. Between the trimmed V and J ends, which lost 0 bases and 5 bases, there was a span of 9 bases. The DNA of the CDR3 is TGTGCCAGCAGCGTAGGCAACAGGAATAATTCACCCCTCCACTTT. Protein: CASSVGNRNNSPLHF.

The chain carries TRBV4-1 and TRBJ2-1; 9 bases align to TRBD2. Germline-derived CDR1 and CDR2 are MGHRA and YSYEKL. With V trimmed by 5 bases and J by 7 bases, 9 bases remained unmatched. The CDR3 spans 15 residues. The CDR3 protein is CASSERAGGRNEQFF. In DNA form, the CDR3 reads TGCGCCAGCAGCGAGAGAGCGGGGGGTCGGAATGAGCAGTTCTTC.

This clone was seen repeatedly, ten times or more. CDR3 residues: CASSPLAGGVTDTQYF. For the CDR3, the DNA is TGTGCCAGCTCACCACTAGCGGGAGGGGTCACAGATACGCAGTATTTT. The V gene is TRBV18, the J gene TRBJ2-3; 11 bases align to TRBD2. The CDR3 spans 16 residues. J was trimmed by 2 bases and V by 1 base; bases with no gene match: 2. Germline CDR1 and CDR2: KGHSH and LQKENI.

For this clone: The germline gene is not matched at one end of the junction; a read error may be the cause. V gene TRBV6-6 combines with J gene TRBJ2-5; TRBD1 aligns across 7 bases. Looked up from germline, CDR1 is MNHNY and CDR2 is SVGAGI (reference sequence). The CDR3 contains 15 residues. CDR3 bases: TGTTCCAGCAGTTACCCGACAGGGAGCTTAGAGACCCAGTACTTC. It yields the protein CSSSYPTGSLETQYF.

Regarding this clone: A much more abundant neighbour one base away suggests this may be a read error. This chain links TRBV20-1 with TRBJ2-1, with TRBD2 as a possible D gene (5 bases). The germline V and J ends were trimmed by 1 base and 9 bases, with 19 bases remaining between them. The CDR3 contains 15 residues. The V gene's germline CDR1 is DFQATT and CDR2 SNEGSKA (reference sequence). The CDR3 loop reads CSARAGAVLGSEQFF. The CDR3 nucleotides read TGCAGTGCTAGAGCGGGCGCGGTATTAGGGAGTGAGCAGTTCTTC.

In its sample, this clone is medium-sized. The rearrangement joins TRBV6-5 to TRBJ1-5; D gene uncertain. The CDR3 covers 15 residues. Trimming removed 0 bases from V and 6 bases from J, with 12 bases in between. Per germline, CDR1 MNHEY and CDR2 SVGAGI. The CDR3 spells CASSYSILGRQPQHF. CDR3 nucleotide sequence: TGTGCCAGCAGTTACTCGATCCTAGGGCGTCAGCCCCAGCATTTT.

The chain carries TRBV7-6 and TRBJ2-7, with 10 nucleotides matching TRBD2. The CDR3 is made up of 15 amino acids. With 1 base clipped from V and 6 bases from J, the junction kept 6 bases outside the gene matches. Germline CDR1 reads SGHVS; CDR2 reads FNYEAQ. The CDR3 nucleotides read TGTGCCAGCAGCTTAGGTCTAGCGGGAGACGGCGAGCAGTACTTC. This translates into CASSLGLAGDGEQYF.

This clone showed up just once. The chain recombines TRBV20-1 with TRBJ2-5; D may be TRBD1 (6 bases). The germline V and J ends were trimmed by 7 bases and 1 base, with 10 bases remaining between them. From germline, CDR1 is DFQATT and CDR2 SNEGSKA (reference sequence). This CDR3 has 12 amino acids. CDR3 bases: TGCAGTGGAAAAGGGGGCCAAGAGACCCAGTACTTC. Residues: CSGKGGQETQYF.

The V and J genes are TRBV20-1 and TRBJ2-1, with no clear D. Deletions cut 3 bases from V and 6 bases from J, with 9 bases between. Germline V gene sequence: CDR1 DFQATT, CDR2 SNEGSKA (reference sequence). The CDR3 is 12 amino acids. In nucleotides, the CDR3 is TGCAGTGCTAGGGGCTCTCTCAATGAGCAGTTCTTC. This gives the protein CSARGSLNEQFF.

This clone qualifies as medium-sized. This chain connects TRBV5-4 to TRBJ1-3; 9 nucleotides align to TRBD1. The trim removed 3 bases at V and 8 bases at J, leaving 6 bases unmatched. Germline V gene lookup returns CDR1 SGHNT and CDR2 YYREEE (reference sequence). This CDR3 comprises 14 residues. CDR3 amino acids: CASSSGQGTDTIYF. In DNA, the CDR3 is TGTGCCAGCAGCTCGGGACAGGGCACAGACACCATATATTTT.

In its sample, this clone was seen a few times. The chain links TRBV27 to TRBJ2-5; TRBD1 matches at 8 bases. V was pared by 5 bases and J by 5 bases, with 10 bases of the junction left unmatched. This CDR3 contains 15 residues. Germline V gives CDR1 MNHEY, CDR2 SMNVEV (reference sequence). CDR3 sequence: CASSPLRQGIETQYF. For the CDR3, the DNA is TGTGCCAGCAGTCCCCTACGACAGGGGATTGAGACCCAGTACTTC.

This clone was observed many times. V usage is TRBV7-9 and J usage is TRBJ2-3; maybe TRBD2 (6 bases). The CDR3 runs 15 residues. Trimming took 5 bases from V and 6 from J, leaving 18 bases between them. CDR1 is SEHNR and CDR2 is FQNEAQ in the germline V gene (reference sequence). CDR3 coding DNA: TGTGCCAGCAGCCCTGACGGGCCGGGGAGGGATACGCAGTATTTT. It specifies CASSPDGPGRDTQYF.

In DNA form, the CDR3 reads TGCGCCAGCAGAAAGCGGCACTACAATGAGCAGTTCTTC. Translating gives CASRKRHYNEQFF. The gene calls are TRBV5-1 and TRBJ2-1, with a weak D call TRBD2 (5 bases). The ends were cut back, 5 bases at V and 3 bases at J, with 9 bases in the middle. The CDR3 covers 13 residues. Germline-derived CDR1 and CDR2 are SGHRS and YFSETQ.

The rearrangement uses TRBV4-1 and TRBJ2-7; 14 bases fit TRBD2. CDR1 and CDR2 (germline): MGHRA, YSYEKL. The J segment lost 2 bases and the V segment lost 3 bases, leaving 12 bases of the junction unmatched. The length of the CDR3 is 19 residues. This CDR3 is CASSHTTSGRASVAYEQYF. In nucleotides, the CDR3 is TGCGCCAGCAGCCATACGACTAGCGGGAGGGCTTCAGTGGCCTACGAGCAGTACTTC.

The rearrangement links TRBV3-1 to TRBJ1-1; D is unresolved. Per the germline V gene, CDR1 is LGHDT and CDR2 is YNNKEL (reference sequence). Between the trimmed V and J ends, which lost 0 bases and 5 bases, there was a span of 10 bases. This CDR3 is 14 amino acids long. The CDR3 here is CASSQDSGQTEAFF. For the CDR3, the DNA is TGTGCCAGCAGCCAAGATAGCGGGCAGACTGAAGCTTTCTTT.

The chain is built from TRBV20-1 and TRBJ2-1; D not resolved. From germline, CDR1 is DFQATT and CDR2 SNEGSKA (reference sequence). Trimming stripped 6 bases from V and 7 bases from J, with 10 bases between. CDR3 length equals 11 residues. CDR3 in DNA: TGCAGTGCCCGGGTATTGAATGAGCAGTTCTTC. It codes for CSARVLNEQFF.

This chain uses TRBV20-1 with TRBJ2-3; 7 bases are a match to TRBD2. CDR1 DFQATT and CDR2 SNEGSKA come from the germline V gene (reference sequence). The CDR3 spans 13 residues. Germline trimming cut 3 bases from V and 8 bases from J; bases unmatched to any gene: 8. This CDR3 is CSASPDGGGTQYF. In nucleotides, the CDR3 is TGCAGTGCTAGCCCAGATGGGGGGGGTACGCAGTATTTT.

The chain combines TRBV20-1 with TRBJ2-1; possible D gene TRBD2, 7 bases. The CDR3 totals 15 residues. V was cut by 6 bases and J by 4 bases, with 19 bases left in between. Germline V gene sequence: CDR1 DFQATT, CDR2 SNEGSKA (reference sequence). The DNA of the CDR3 is TGCAGTGCCCTAGGGGGGGGCGGCCCGTACAATGAGCAGTTCTTC. Its protein product is CSALGGGGPYNEQFF.

The rearrangement uses TRBV2 and TRBJ1-5; the D gene is possibly TRBD1 (5 bases). V shed 3 bases and J shed 0 bases, with 9 bases lying between them. The CDR3 is 15 residues long. CDR1 and CDR2 from the germline V gene are SNHLY and FYNNEI. CDR3 in amino acids: CASSDRVGSNQPQHF. The CDR3, as DNA: TGTGCCAGCAGTGACAGGGTGGGTAGCAATCAGCCCCAGCATTTT.

The chain carries TRBV18 and TRBJ1-1; possible D gene TRBD1, 5 bases. CDR1 is KGHSH and CDR2 is LQKENI in the germline V gene. V was trimmed by 3 bases and J by 3 bases, leaving 17 bases between them. The CDR3 runs to 16 residues. The DNA of the CDR3 is TGTGCCAGCTCACCGGGATGGCAGGGTTGGTACACTGAAGCTTTCTTT. Protein product: CASSPGWQGWYTEAFF.

This clone was counted many times. CDR3 loop: CASSWGRGRGETQYF. The DNA of the CDR3 is TGTGCCAGCAGCTGGGGGAGGGGCCGAGGGGAGACCCAGTACTTC. The V call is TRBV5-4, the J call TRBJ2-5; 7 bases line up with TRBD2. CDR3 length: 15 residues. With V trimmed by 3 bases and J by 5 bases, 10 bases remained unmatched. The germline V gene encodes CDR1 SGHNT and CDR2 YYREEE (reference sequence).

This clone came up many times. The chain employs TRBV10-2 and TRBJ1-2; D unresolved. The CDR3 has 14 residues. The V end lost 5 bases, the J end lost 4 bases, and 14 bases lay between the germline ends. CDR1 and CDR2 (germline): WSHSY, SAAADI. CDR3 in DNA: TGCGCCAGCAGTATGGGCCTGGCAGCCTATGGCTACACCTTC. The encoded protein is CASSMGLAAYGYTF.

This clone was found once. The chain couples TRBV4-1 to TRBJ1-1; D possibly corresponds to TRBD1 (5 bases). V lost 0 bases, J lost 8 bases, and 10 bases lay in between. The germline V gene has CDR1 MGHRA and CDR2 YSYEKL. The CDR3 runs 13 residues. In DNA, the CDR3 is TGCGCCAGCAGCCAAGATATGGGGGGGGAAGCTTTCTTT. It codes for CASSQDMGGEAFF.

The rearrangement uses TRBV20-1 and TRBJ1-1; TRBD1 agrees at 8 bases. Germline CDR1 DFQATT, CDR2 SNEGSKA (reference sequence). CDR3 length equals 16 residues. V lost 0 bases, J lost 4 bases, and 10 bases stayed unmatched. The CDR3 spells CSARDLVRGLSTEAFF. The CDR3 DNA sequence: TGCAGTGCTAGAGATCTGGTCAGGGGGCTAAGCACTGAAGCTTTCTTT.

By share, this clone ranks as medium-sized. The chain carries TRBV20-1 and TRBJ2-2; TRBD2 is a possible D gene (5 bases). In germline, CDR1 is DFQATT, CDR2 SNEGSKA (reference sequence). The CDR3 has 14 residues. Trimming removed 0 bases at V and 3 bases at J, with 8 bases between. The chain's CDR3 is CSARDLRDTGELFF. DNA for the CDR3: TGCAGTGCTAGAGATCTGAGGGACACCGGGGAGCTGTTTTTT.

There are many counts of this clone. A much larger clone is a single base away; this may be a read error. The V gene is TRBV28, the J gene TRBJ2-7; no definite D call. CDR3 size: 13 residues. Trimming removed 4 bases from V and 7 bases from J, with 14 bases in between. Germline V lookup: CDR1 MDHEN, CDR2 SYDVKM. CDR3: CASSSDGHCEQYF. The CDR3 bases are TGTGCCAGCAGTTCCGACGGCCACTGTGAGCAGTACTTC.

This clone was seen only a few times. Possible read error: a much larger clone is one base away. The chain carries TRBV6-1 and TRBJ1-2, with 7 bases that match TRBD1. The CDR3 is made up of 13 amino acids. From germline, CDR1 is MNHNS and CDR2 SASEGT. The CDR3 bases are TGTTCCAGCAGCCGACAGGGCCCCTATGGCTACACCTTC. Its protein is CSSSRQGPYGYTF.

At least ten counts were recorded for this clone. This sequence joins TRBV4-3 and TRBJ2-2; D call uncertain. The V gene lost 1 base and the J gene lost 0 bases, with 9 bases spanning the gap. Germline-derived CDR1 and CDR2 are LGHNA and YSLEER. This CDR3 comprises 16 residues. The CDR3 DNA reads TGCGCCAGCAGCCAAGTCTACAGTTCGAACACCGGGGAGCTGTTTTTT. This translates into CASSQVYSSNTGELFF.